What follows are 26 T cell receptor beta chains derived from one specimen sequenced in a study of T cell responses to AZD1222 COVID-19 vaccine. Using immunoSEQ multiplex PCR, the repertoire was profiled, and TCRdb retains in-frame clones only, with some absent. The sample holds around 150,000 clones, over 90% seen once. Sequencing used peripheral blood, obtained 28 days after the second AZD1222 dose. Every receptor here comes from an adult who received the AZD1222 COVID-19 vaccine.

The rearrangement uses TRBV2 and TRBJ1-3; D gene ambiguous. With 1 base removed from V and 4 bases from J, the gap between germline ends came to 14 bases. Germline loops: CDR1 SNHLY, CDR2 FYNNEI. CDR3 length: 16 amino acids. CDR3 loop: CASSEGLQHRGNTIYF. DNA for the CDR3: TGTGCCAGCAGTGAAGGTTTGCAACACCGAGGAAACACCATATATTTT.

V gene TRBV25-1 combines with J gene TRBJ2-7, with D uncertain. The germline V gene encodes CDR1 MGHDK and CDR2 SYGVNS. The CDR3 is 11 amino acids. The ends were cut back, 3 bases at V and 11 bases at J, with 11 bases in the middle. The CDR3 region is CASSDSLYKYF. CDR3 DNA: TGTGCCAGCAGTGACTCGCTATACAAGTACTTC.

The sample holds a few counts of this clone. The rearrangement links TRBV28 to TRBJ1-2, with D perhaps matching TRBD1 (5 bases). Germline CDR1 reads MDHEN; CDR2 reads SYDVKM. Trimming removed 2 bases at V and 8 bases at J, with 12 bases between. The CDR3 has 13 amino acids. CDR3 sequence: CASSLLMGGGYTF. The DNA for the CDR3 is TGTGCCAGCAGTTTACTAATGGGGGGAGGCTACACCTTC.

The chain combines TRBV5-1 with TRBJ2-2; D tentatively fits TRBD1 or TRBD2 (5 bases each). Trimming took 4 bases from V and 1 from J, leaving 11 bases between them. The CDR3 is 15 amino acids. The germline V gene encodes CDR1 SGHRS and CDR2 YFSETQ. CDR3 sequence (DNA): TGCGCCAGCAGCGCAGGGACCATGAACACCGGGGAGCTGTTTTTT. Amino acid sequence: CASSAGTMNTGELFF.

This clone was observed a single time. The J gene is TRBJ2-5, the V gene TRBV4-2; D possibly corresponds to TRBD2 (5 bases). Germline-derived CDR1 and CDR2 are LGHNA and YNFKEQ. Between the trimmed V and J ends, which lost 4 bases and 7 bases, there was a span of 13 bases. This CDR3 contains 13 residues. CDR3 in DNA: TGTGCCAGCAGCCCGGACTCCATGGGGACCCAGTACTTC. Protein sequence: CASSPDSMGTQYF.

The V call is TRBV7-9, the J call TRBJ2-1; D is undetermined. Germline V lookup: CDR1 SEHNR, CDR2 FQNEAQ (reference sequence). CDR3 size: 13 residues. Trimming shortened V by 1 base and J by 4 bases, and 5 bases separated the two germline ends. The CDR3 DNA reads TGTGCCAGCAGCTTAGGTCTGTACAATGAGCAGTTCTTC. Translated: CASSLGLYNEQFF.

The chain has TRBV4-2 and TRBJ2-1; TRBD2 matches 10 bases. Germline values: CDR1 LGHNA, CDR2 YNFKEQ. V lost 0 bases to trimming and J lost 12 bases; unmatched junction nucleotides: 11. This CDR3 is built from 16 residues. CDR3 residues: CASSQEASGGAGGQFF. The CDR3 DNA reads as TGTGCCAGCAGCCAAGAGGCTAGCGGGGGTGCCGGCGGGCAGTTCTTC.

The rearrangement uses TRBV7-2 and TRBJ2-5; D may match TRBD1 or TRBD2 (5 bases each). The CDR3 has 13 residues. Looked up from germline, CDR1 is SGHTA and CDR2 is FQGNSA. V was cut by 1 base and J by 7 bases, with 10 bases left in between. This CDR3 is CASSLEVGGTQYF. The CDR3 DNA follows: TGTGCCAGCAGCTTAGAGGTTGGGGGGACCCAGTACTTC.

In nucleotides, the CDR3 is TGTGCCAGCAGTTTCCCCGGCGGAAACACCATATATTTT. Amino acid sequence: CASSFPGGNTIYF. The V gene is TRBV28, the J gene TRBJ1-3, with no clear D. With 3 bases removed from V and 4 bases from J, the gap between germline ends came to 7 bases. CDR1 and CDR2 from the germline V gene are MDHEN and SYDVKM. CDR3 length: 13 residues.

The rearrangement uses TRBV7-3 and TRBJ2-3; the D gene is possibly TRBD1 (6 bases). V lost 1 base and J lost 11, with 22 bases in between. This CDR3 comprises 16 residues. In germline, CDR1 is SGHTA, CDR2 FQGTGA. CDR3 residues: CASSLKGRDRTGMQYF. The DNA for the CDR3 is TGTGCCAGCAGCTTAAAGGGGAGAGACAGGACGGGGATGCAGTATTTT.

This chain joins TRBV28 and TRBJ2-7; no clear D. This CDR3 contains 11 residues. V was trimmed by 6 bases and J by 4 bases, leaving 7 bases between them. Germline V gene lookup returns CDR1 MDHEN and CDR2 SYDVKM. The CDR3 DNA follows: TGTGCCAGCAGGTTCCATTACGAGCAGTACTTC. Amino acids: CASRFHYEQYF.

Here the CDR3 DNA reads TGCGCCAGCAGCACGGGCCCTAGCACAGATACGCAGTATTTT. Protein sequence: CASSTGPSTDTQYF. The rearrangement uses TRBV5-1 and TRBJ2-3; unclear D gene. Germline V gene lookup returns CDR1 SGHRS and CDR2 YFSETQ. V was shortened by 4 bases and J by 0 bases, with 9 bases between the two germline ends. The CDR3 loop spans 14 amino acids.

The gene calls are TRBV9 and TRBJ1-3; perhaps TRBD1 as D (6 bases). V was trimmed by 4 bases and J by 3 bases, leaving 14 bases between them. The CDR3 extends over 15 amino acids. CDR1 SGDLS and CDR2 YYNGEE come from the germline V gene. CDR3 nucleotide sequence: TGTGCCAGCAGCCCCCGCACAGGGTTTGGAAACACCATATATTTT. Encoded protein: CASSPRTGFGNTIYF.

The chain combines TRBV28 with TRBJ1-5; D is uncertain. The CDR3 runs 12 residues. CDR1 is MDHEN and CDR2 is SYDVKM in the germline V gene. V was pared by 6 bases and J by 6 bases, with 9 bases between. DNA of the CDR3: TGTGCCAGCAGCCCTGACCGTCAGCCCCAGCATTTT. Translation gives CASSPDRQPQHF.

The chain links TRBV3-1 (or the pseudogene TRBV3-2) to TRBJ2-2; D not resolved. CDR1 LGHDT and CDR2 YNNKEL come from the germline V gene (reference sequence). The CDR3 has 13 amino acids. Trimming removed 1 base from V and 6 bases from J, with 6 bases in between. The CDR3 DNA follows: TGTGCCAGCAGCCAAGGGTCGGCCGGGGAGCTGTTTTTT. Translating gives CASSQGSAGELFF.

This clone was counted a few times. This chain uses TRBV4-3 with TRBJ2-5; TRBD2 might be the D (6 bases). V lost 0 bases to trimming and J lost 1 base, with 21 bases between them. The germline V gene has CDR1 LGHNA and CDR2 YSLEER. The CDR3 spans 19 residues. The CDR3 reads CASSQELTLSGRPQETQYF. In DNA, the CDR3 is TGCGCCAGCAGCCAAGAGCTAACTTTGAGCGGGCGGCCCCAAGAGACCCAGTACTTC.

This chain links TRBV28 with TRBJ1-1; 8 bases fit TRBD1. Germline CDR1 MDHEN, CDR2 SYDVKM. The J segment lost 6 bases and the V segment lost 2 bases, leaving 8 bases of the junction unmatched. CDR3 size: 15 residues. Here the CDR3 reads CASSLPPTGGSEAFF. CDR3 DNA: TGTGCCAGCAGTTTACCCCCCACAGGGGGGTCTGAAGCTTTCTTT.

The chain joins TRBV2 to TRBJ1-6; D ambiguous. V dropped 8 bases and J dropped 5 bases, with 13 bases sitting between them. Germline values: CDR1 SNHLY, CDR2 FYNNEI. This CDR3 spans 14 amino acids. The CDR3 DNA reads as TGTGCCAGCCGATTCGGACCGCATAATTCACCCCTCCACTTT. Encoded protein: CASRFGPHNSPLHF.

V is TRBV6-5 and J is TRBJ1-5; D call uncertain. This CDR3 is built from 14 residues. Trimming stripped 8 bases from V and 2 bases from J, with 13 bases between. The V gene's germline CDR1 is MNHEY and CDR2 SVGAGI. Here the CDR3 DNA reads TGTGCCAGCCGCCCCGGTGCGGGCAATCAGCCCCAGCATTTT. This encodes CASRPGAGNQPQHF.

The J gene is TRBJ1-5, the V gene TRBV10-3, with D unclear. V was pared by 2 bases and J by 3 bases, with 5 bases between. Germline lookup yields CDR1 ENHRY and CDR2 SYGVKD. The CDR3 extends over 13 amino acids. The CDR3 is CAISEEPNQPQHF. The CDR3 nucleotides read TGTGCCATCAGTGAGGAACCCAATCAGCCCCAGCATTTT.

The chain links TRBV2 to TRBJ2-1; 13 bases fit TRBD2. Germline V gives CDR1 SNHLY, CDR2 FYNNEI. CDR3 length: 14 amino acids. With 6 bases clipped from V and 8 bases from J, the junction kept 4 bases outside the gene matches. The CDR3 here is CASSKGLAGDEQFF. CDR3 bases: TGTGCCAGCAGCAAAGGACTAGCGGGAGATGAGCAGTTCTTC.

The chain recombines TRBV5-8 with TRBJ2-2; 8 bases are shared with TRBD2. The V gene's germline CDR1 is SGHTS and CDR2 YDEGEE. J gave up 2 bases and V 6 bases, and 3 bases lay outside the gene matches. This CDR3 has 14 amino acids. The CDR3 protein is CASKLAENTGELFF. CDR3 bases: TGTGCCAGCAAACTAGCGGAAAACACCGGGGAGCTGTTTTTT.

This sequence joins TRBV28 and TRBJ2-7; 8 bases align to TRBD2. The J segment lost 3 bases and the V segment lost 3 bases, leaving 4 bases of the junction unmatched. The CDR3 has 14 residues. CDR1 is MDHEN, CDR2 SYDVKM, per germline. The DNA for the CDR3 is TGTGCCAGCAGTTTTTTGCTAGCGGGCTACGAGCAGTACTTC. Translation gives CASSFLLAGYEQYF.

This clone was seen just once. This chain connects TRBV19 to TRBJ1-5, with no clear D. Deletions cut 6 bases from V and 2 bases from J, with 11 bases between. CDR3 length: 14 residues. The germline V gene has CDR1 LNHDA and CDR2 SQIVND (reference sequence). CDR3 amino acids: CASRDIRGNQPQHF. CDR3 nucleotide sequence: TGTGCCAGTAGGGATATTAGGGGCAATCAGCCCCAGCATTTT.

The V call is TRBV9, the J call TRBJ2-5; D is ambiguous. Per the germline V gene, CDR1 is SGDLS and CDR2 is YYNGEE. Between the trimmed V and J ends, which lost 0 bases and 1 base, there was a span of 7 bases. The CDR3 runs 14 residues. Here the CDR3 reads CASSVAPAQETQYF. For the CDR3, the DNA is TGTGCCAGCAGCGTAGCGCCAGCCCAAGAGACCCAGTACTTC.

The rearrangement links TRBV2 to TRBJ1-6; weak D call: TRBD1 (5 bases). Germline V gives CDR1 SNHLY, CDR2 FYNNEI. This CDR3 contains 17 residues. The V end lost 3 bases, the J end lost 5 bases, and 17 bases lay between the germline ends. The CDR3 sequence is CASSDRAVLYHNSPLHF. Written as DNA, the CDR3 is TGTGCCAGCAGTGACAGGGCCGTACTCTATCATAATTCACCCCTCCACTTT. Full variable domain (remainder filled in from reference TRBV2 and TRBJ1-6): EPEVTQTPSHQVTQMGQEVILRCVPISNHLYFYWYRQILGQKVEFLVSFYNNEISEKSEIFDDQFSVERPDGSNFTLKIRSTKLEDSAMYFCASSDRAVLYHNSPLHFGNGTRLTVT.